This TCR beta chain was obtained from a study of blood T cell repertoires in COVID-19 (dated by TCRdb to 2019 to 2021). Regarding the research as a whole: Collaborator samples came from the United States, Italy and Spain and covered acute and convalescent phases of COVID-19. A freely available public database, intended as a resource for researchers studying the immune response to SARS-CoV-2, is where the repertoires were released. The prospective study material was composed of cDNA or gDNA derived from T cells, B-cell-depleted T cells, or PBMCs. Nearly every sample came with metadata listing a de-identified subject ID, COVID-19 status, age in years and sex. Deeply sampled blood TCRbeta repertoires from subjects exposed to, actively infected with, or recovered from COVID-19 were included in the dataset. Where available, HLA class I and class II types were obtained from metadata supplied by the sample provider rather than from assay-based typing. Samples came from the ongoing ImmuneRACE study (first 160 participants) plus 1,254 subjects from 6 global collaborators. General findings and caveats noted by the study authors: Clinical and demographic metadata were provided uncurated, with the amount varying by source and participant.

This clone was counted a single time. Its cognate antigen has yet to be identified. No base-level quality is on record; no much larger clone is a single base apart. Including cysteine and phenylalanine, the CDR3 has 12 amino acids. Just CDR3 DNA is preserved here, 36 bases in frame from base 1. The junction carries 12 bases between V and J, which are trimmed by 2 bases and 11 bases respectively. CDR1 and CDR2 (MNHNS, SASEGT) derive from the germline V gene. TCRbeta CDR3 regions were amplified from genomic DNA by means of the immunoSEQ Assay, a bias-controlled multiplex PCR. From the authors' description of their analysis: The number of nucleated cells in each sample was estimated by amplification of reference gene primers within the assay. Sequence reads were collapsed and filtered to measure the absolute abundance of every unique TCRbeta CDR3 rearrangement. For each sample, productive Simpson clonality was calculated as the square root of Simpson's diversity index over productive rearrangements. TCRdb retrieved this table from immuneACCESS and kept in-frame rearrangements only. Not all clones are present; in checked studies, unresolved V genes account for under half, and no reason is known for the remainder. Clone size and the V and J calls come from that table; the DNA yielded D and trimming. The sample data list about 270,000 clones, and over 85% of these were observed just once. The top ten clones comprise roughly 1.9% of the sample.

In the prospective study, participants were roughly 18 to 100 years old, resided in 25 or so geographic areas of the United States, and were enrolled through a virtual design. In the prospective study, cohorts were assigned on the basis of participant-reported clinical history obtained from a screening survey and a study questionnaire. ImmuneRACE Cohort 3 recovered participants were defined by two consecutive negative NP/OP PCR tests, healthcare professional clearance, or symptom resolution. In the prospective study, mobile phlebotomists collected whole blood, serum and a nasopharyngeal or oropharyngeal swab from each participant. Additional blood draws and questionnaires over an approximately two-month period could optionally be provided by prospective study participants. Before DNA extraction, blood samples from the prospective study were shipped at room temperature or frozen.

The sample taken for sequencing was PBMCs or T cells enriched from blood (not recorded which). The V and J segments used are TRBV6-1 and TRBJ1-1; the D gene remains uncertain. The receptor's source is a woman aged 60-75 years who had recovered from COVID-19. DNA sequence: TGTGCCAGCAGTGAACGAGCGGTGGCGGCTTTCTTT. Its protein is CASSERAVAAFF.